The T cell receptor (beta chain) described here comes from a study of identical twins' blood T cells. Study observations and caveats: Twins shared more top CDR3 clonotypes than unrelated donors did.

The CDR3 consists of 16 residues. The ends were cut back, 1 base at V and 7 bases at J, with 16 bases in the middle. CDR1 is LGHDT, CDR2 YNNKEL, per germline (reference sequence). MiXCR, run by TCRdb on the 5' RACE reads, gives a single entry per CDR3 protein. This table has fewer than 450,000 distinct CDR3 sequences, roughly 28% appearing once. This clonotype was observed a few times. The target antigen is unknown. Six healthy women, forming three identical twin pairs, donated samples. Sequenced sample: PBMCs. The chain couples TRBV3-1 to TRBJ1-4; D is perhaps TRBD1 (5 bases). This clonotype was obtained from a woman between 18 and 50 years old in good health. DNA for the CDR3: TGTGCCAGCAGCCAAGTCTTTTCCAGGGTTGGTGAAAAACTGTTTTTT. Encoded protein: CASSQVFSRVGEKLFF.